The 26 T cell receptor beta chains below all came from one sample that was sequenced in a study of blood T cell repertoires in COVID-19. Some clones are missing from TCRdb's copy, which holds only in-frame ones; the method was immunoSEQ multiplex PCR. Of approximately 200,000 clones in the sample, about 90% were seen once. Material: PBMCs or T cells enriched from blood (not recorded which). All receptors derive from a woman aged 25 to 39 who had been exposed to COVID-19.

The chain combines TRBV10-3 with TRBJ1-1; 10 nucleotides match TRBD1. Germline trimming cut 6 bases from V and 4 bases from J; bases unmatched to any gene: 8. The germline CDR1 and CDR2 sequences are ENHRY and SYGVKD. The CDR3 has 15 amino acids. CDR3 nucleotides: TGTGCCATCAGCGAACAAAGGACAGGGGGCACTGAAGCTTTCTTT. Translating gives CAISEQRTGGTEAFF.

The chain links TRBV20-1 to TRBJ1-1, with D tentatively TRBD1 (5 bases). The germline CDR1 and CDR2 sequences are DFQATT and SNEGSKA (reference sequence). The CDR3 is made up of 15 amino acids. Trimming took 3 bases from V and 0 from J, leaving 14 bases between them. As DNA, the CDR3 is TGCAGTGCTAGTCAGGGAATAGGGGTGAACACTGAAGCTTTCTTT. Protein: CSASQGIGVNTEAFF.

The J gene is TRBJ2-1, the V gene TRBV29-1; D is possibly TRBD1 (5 bases). Germline V gene lookup returns CDR1 SQVTM and CDR2 ANQGSEA. V lost 4 bases and J 3 bases, leaving 10 bases between the germline ends. This CDR3 has 13 residues. CDR3 residues: CSVGGLLYNEQFF. The DNA for the CDR3 is TGCAGCGTTGGGGGCCTTCTCTACAATGAGCAGTTCTTC.

The V call is TRBV5-1, the J call TRBJ2-1; 11 nucleotides agree with TRBD2. Germline loops: CDR1 SGHRS, CDR2 YFSETQ. The V segment lost 1 base and the J segment 6 bases; nucleotides outside the gene matches: 6. This CDR3 comprises 16 residues. CDR3 residues: CASSLHGTSGGNEQFF. In DNA, the CDR3 is TGCGCCAGCAGCTTGCACGGGACTAGCGGAGGCAATGAGCAGTTCTTC.

CDR3 sequence: CASSHSGGNTEAFF. The CDR3 DNA reads TGCGCCAGCAGCCACTCGGGGGGAAACACTGAAGCTTTCTTT. J is TRBJ1-1 and V is TRBV5-1; D is perhaps TRBD1 (5 bases). The CDR3 is 14 amino acids. Germline-derived CDR1 and CDR2 are SGHRS and YFSETQ. With 4 bases removed from V and 2 bases from J, the gap between germline ends came to 12 bases.

The V gene is TRBV28, the J gene TRBJ1-1; D call uncertain. CDR1 and CDR2 (germline): MDHEN, SYDVKM. The V gene lost 6 bases and the J gene lost 3 bases, with 11 bases spanning the gap. The CDR3 runs to 13 residues. This CDR3 is CASRVSGYTEAFF. The CDR3 DNA follows: TGTGCCAGCAGGGTGTCGGGGTACACTGAAGCTTTCTTT.

The chain links TRBV6-2 or TRBV6-3 to TRBJ1-3; 10 bases map to TRBD1. This CDR3 spans 21 amino acids. CDR1 is MNHEY, CDR2 SVGEGT, per germline. The V segment lost 2 bases and the J segment 2 bases; nucleotides outside the gene matches: 18. The CDR3 nucleotides read TGTGCCAGCAGTTACGATCTCCGGGACAGGGGAGGTGTGGCGCCTGGAAACACCATATATTTT. Translation gives CASSYDLRDRGGVAPGNTIYF.

The V gene is TRBV16, the J gene TRBJ1-3; TRBD1 might be the D (5 bases). Trimming cost V 3 bases and J 0 bases, with 15 bases left between them. CDR3 length: 17 residues. Germline CDR1 is KGHSY and CDR2 is FQNENV. CDR3 coding DNA: TGTGCCAGCAGCCATAGCAGGGTCGCCACCTCTGGAAACACCATATATTTT. Its protein product is CASSHSRVATSGNTIYF.

This chain joins TRBV19 and TRBJ1-5, with 8 bases fitting TRBD1. With V trimmed by 5 bases and J by 6 bases, 3 bases remained unmatched. This CDR3 spans 13 amino acids. Germline V gives CDR1 LNHDA, CDR2 SQIVND (reference sequence). The CDR3 reads CASSQGAGQPQHF. CDR3 sequence (DNA): TGTGCCAGTAGTCAGGGGGCGGGTCAGCCCCAGCATTTT.

The chain links TRBV9 to TRBJ2-7; maybe TRBD2 (6 bases). The CDR3 covers 14 residues. V lost 7 bases and J 0 bases, leaving 14 bases between the germline ends. Germline V lookup: CDR1 SGDLS, CDR2 YYNGEE. CDR3 amino acids: CASSHAGTSYEQYF. DNA of the CDR3: TGTGCCAGCTCCCACGCGGGGACCTCCTACGAGCAGTACTTC.

The V call is TRBV7-3, the J call TRBJ2-2; 8 nucleotides agree with TRBD2. The V gene's germline CDR1 is SGHTA and CDR2 FQGTGA. The V segment lost 2 bases and the J segment 6 bases; nucleotides outside the gene matches: 2. The CDR3 runs to 14 residues. The CDR3 coding sequence is TGTGCCAGCAGCTTAGCGGGAGGATCCGGGGAGCTGTTTTTT. This sequence encodes CASSLAGGSGELFF.

In DNA, the CDR3 is TGCGCCAGCAGCCGAGAACCCCAGGGGGCGGGAAACACCATATATTTT. Translated, it gives CASSREPQGAGNTIYF. This rearrangement joins TRBV4-1 to TRBJ1-3, with 8 nucleotides matching TRBD1. V shed 4 bases, J shed 4 bases, and the junction held 9 bases outside the gene matches. CDR1 is MGHRA, CDR2 YSYEKL, per germline. This CDR3 is 16 amino acids long.

The J gene is TRBJ2-5, the V gene TRBV11-1, with a tentative D call TRBD1 (6 bases). Per the germline V gene, CDR1 is SGHAT and CDR2 is FQDESV (reference sequence). This CDR3 contains 16 residues. Trimming took off 5 bases at V and 3 bases at J, with 19 bases between the two ends. The CDR3 reads CASSLRPGHPKETQYF. In DNA form, the CDR3 reads TGTGCCAGCAGCCTCAGACCGGGACACCCCAAAGAGACCCAGTACTTC.

This chain joins TRBV28 and TRBJ2-2; D remains unclear. Trimming took 7 bases from V and 8 from J, leaving 17 bases between them. The CDR3 covers 14 residues. Germline values: CDR1 MDHEN, CDR2 SYDVKM. The CDR3 here is CASTEFLTSGELFF. The CDR3 DNA is TGTGCCAGCACGGAGTTTCTAACTTCGGGGGAGCTGTTTTTT.

The chain links TRBV27 to TRBJ2-3; 16 bases match TRBD2. This CDR3 spans 19 amino acids. Germline CDR1 is MNHEY and CDR2 is SMNVEV (reference sequence). The V segment lost 0 bases and the J segment 5 bases; nucleotides outside the gene matches: 8. CDR3 protein: CASSLSEGTSGRDRDTQYF. The CDR3 nucleotides read TGTGCCAGCAGTTTATCCGAAGGGACTAGCGGGAGGGATAGAGATACGCAGTATTTT.

The count of this clone is one. V and J are TRBV7-2 and TRBJ2-3, with TRBD2 identical over 8 bases. V was pared by 2 bases and J by 1 base, with 8 bases of the junction left unmatched. Germline V lookup: CDR1 SGHTA, CDR2 FQGNSA. CDR3 length: 17 amino acids. For the CDR3, the DNA is TGTGCCAGCAGCTTATGGGTCAAGACTAGCGGCACAGATACGCAGTATTTT. Amino acid sequence: CASSLWVKTSGTDTQYF.

For the CDR3, the DNA is TGTGCCAGTAGTTGGGGAGGGGATCAGCCCCAGCATTTT. Its translation is CASSWGGDQPQHF. V usage is TRBV19 and J usage is TRBJ1-5, with D maybe TRBD1 (5 bases). Trimming removed 5 bases at V and 5 bases at J, with 10 bases between. Germline CDR1 LNHDA, CDR2 SQIVND (reference sequence). The CDR3 contains 13 residues.

The V gene is TRBV5-1, the J gene TRBJ2-1, with a weak D call TRBD2 (6 bases). The germline V gene has CDR1 SGHRS and CDR2 YFSETQ. Deletions cut 4 bases from V and 9 bases from J, with 23 bases between. The CDR3 is 16 residues long. The CDR3 region is CASSQPPGTLMIEQFF. CDR3 nucleotide sequence: TGCGCCAGCAGCCAACCCCCCGGGACTCTTATGATTGAGCAGTTCTTC.

The gene calls are TRBV6-1 and TRBJ1-2, with TRBD1 as a possible D gene (5 bases). Per germline, CDR1 MNHNS and CDR2 SASEGT. The CDR3 runs 13 residues. Trimming removed 1 base from V and 5 bases from J, with 8 bases in between. Here the CDR3 DNA reads TGTGCCAGCAGTGAAGAGGGGCTTTATGGCTACACCTTC. The encoded protein is CASSEEGLYGYTF.

This clone has only a few counts. The V call is TRBV2, the J call TRBJ2-1; a possible D gene is TRBD2 (6 bases). The ends were cut back, 5 bases at V and 7 bases at J, with 9 bases in the middle. CDR3 size: 12 residues. Germline V gene sequence: CDR1 SNHLY, CDR2 FYNNEI. This chain's CDR3 is CASSSSGNEQFF. The CDR3 coding sequence is TGTGCCAGCAGTTCGAGCGGGAATGAGCAGTTCTTC.

V and J are TRBV7-2 and TRBJ1-5; D possibly corresponds to TRBD1 (6 bases). Deletions cut 5 bases from V and 2 bases from J, with 13 bases between. The germline V gene has CDR1 SGHTA and CDR2 FQGNSA. The CDR3 sequence is 15 residues long. CDR3 in DNA: TGTGCCAGCAGCCCGGACAGCCTTCGCAATCAGCCCCAGCATTTT. Protein sequence: CASSPDSLRNQPQHF.

This chain joins TRBV4-1 and TRBJ2-5; 10 nucleotides agree with TRBD2. Germline loops: CDR1 MGHRA, CDR2 YSYEKL. The length of the CDR3 is 15 residues. V dropped 5 bases and J dropped 4; count of bases not matched to a gene: 7. The CDR3 loop is CASSWTSGSGETQYF. In nucleotides, the CDR3 is TGCGCCAGCAGCTGGACTAGCGGATCGGGAGAGACCCAGTACTTC.

This clone appeared a few times. The J gene is TRBJ2-7, the V gene TRBV5-5, with a tentative D call TRBD2 (5 bases). This CDR3 spans 14 amino acids. The V end was cut by 4 bases, the J end by 3 bases, with 14 bases between. Germline values: CDR1 SGHKS, CDR2 YYEKEE (reference sequence). CDR3: CASSPSYGRYEQYF. The DNA for the CDR3 is TGTGCCAGCAGCCCTAGCTACGGGCGCTACGAGCAGTACTTC.

The chain carries TRBV18 and TRBJ2-3; D is ambiguous. CDR1 is KGHSH and CDR2 is LQKENI in the germline V gene. Deletions cut 0 bases from V and 3 bases from J, with 7 bases between. The CDR3 loop spans 14 amino acids. The CDR3 protein is CASSPPSRTDTQYF. The CDR3 DNA is TGTGCCAGCTCACCACCGAGCCGTACAGATACGCAGTATTTT.

The chain carries TRBV5-4 and TRBJ2-2; 12 positions agree with TRBD2. The CDR3 contains 18 residues. Germline CDR1 reads SGHNT; CDR2 reads YYREEE (reference sequence). Trimming took 4 bases from V and 3 from J; bases not matched to a gene: 10. The CDR3 DNA reads as TGTGCCAGCAGCCTGACTAGCGGGAGAAGGGGCCACACCGGGGAGCTGTTTTTT. Its protein is CASSLTSGRRGHTGELFF.

V gene TRBV9 combines with J gene TRBJ2-7, with 8 bases identical to TRBD1. The CDR3 runs 16 residues. Germline CDR1 is SGDLS and CDR2 is YYNGEE. The trim removed 4 bases at V and 1 base at J, leaving 10 bases unmatched. The CDR3 loop reads CASSFKDRGHSYEQYF. CDR3 sequence (DNA): TGTGCCAGCAGCTTTAAAGACAGGGGCCATTCCTACGAGCAGTACTTC.